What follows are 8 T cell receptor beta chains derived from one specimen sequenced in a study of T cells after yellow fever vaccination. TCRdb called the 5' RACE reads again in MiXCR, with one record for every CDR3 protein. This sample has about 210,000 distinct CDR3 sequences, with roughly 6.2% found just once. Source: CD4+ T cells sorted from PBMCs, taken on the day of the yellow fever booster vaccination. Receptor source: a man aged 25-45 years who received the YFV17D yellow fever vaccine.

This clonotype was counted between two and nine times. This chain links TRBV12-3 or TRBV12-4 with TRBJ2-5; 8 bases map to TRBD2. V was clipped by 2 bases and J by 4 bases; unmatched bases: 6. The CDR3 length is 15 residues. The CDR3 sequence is CASSLNSGGRETQYF. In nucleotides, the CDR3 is TGTGCCAGCAGTTTAAACTCGGGAGGGCGAGAGACCCAGTACTTC.

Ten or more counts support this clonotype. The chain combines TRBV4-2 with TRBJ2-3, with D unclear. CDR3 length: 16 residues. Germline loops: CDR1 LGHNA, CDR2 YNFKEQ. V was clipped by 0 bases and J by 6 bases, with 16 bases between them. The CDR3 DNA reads TGTGCCAGCAGCCAAGACTTACGGGTTAAGACGGATACGCAGTATTTT. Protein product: CASSQDLRVKTDTQYF.

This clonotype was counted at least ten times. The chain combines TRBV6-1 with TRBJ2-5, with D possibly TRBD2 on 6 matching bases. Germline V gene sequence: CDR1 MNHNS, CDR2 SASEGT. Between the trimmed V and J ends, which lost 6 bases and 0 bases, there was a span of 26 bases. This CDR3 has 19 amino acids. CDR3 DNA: TGTGCCAGCAGAATCCCGGGACTCAAAACTGGGGGGAACCAAGAGACCCAGTACTTC. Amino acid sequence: CASRIPGLKTGGNQETQYF.

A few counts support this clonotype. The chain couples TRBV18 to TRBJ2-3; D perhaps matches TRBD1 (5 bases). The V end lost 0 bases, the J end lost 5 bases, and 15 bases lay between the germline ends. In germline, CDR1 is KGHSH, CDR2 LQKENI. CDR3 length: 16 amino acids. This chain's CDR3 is CASSPPIGRDKDTQYF. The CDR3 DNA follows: TGTGCCAGCTCACCACCGATTGGCAGGGATAAAGATACGCAGTATTTT.

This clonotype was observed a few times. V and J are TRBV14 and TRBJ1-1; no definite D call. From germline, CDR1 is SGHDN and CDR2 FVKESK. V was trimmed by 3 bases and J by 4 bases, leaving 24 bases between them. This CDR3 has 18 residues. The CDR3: CASSQGLTRSVKATEAFF. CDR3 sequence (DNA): TGTGCCAGCAGCCAGGGTCTGACACGGTCGGTTAAGGCCACTGAAGCTTTCTTT.

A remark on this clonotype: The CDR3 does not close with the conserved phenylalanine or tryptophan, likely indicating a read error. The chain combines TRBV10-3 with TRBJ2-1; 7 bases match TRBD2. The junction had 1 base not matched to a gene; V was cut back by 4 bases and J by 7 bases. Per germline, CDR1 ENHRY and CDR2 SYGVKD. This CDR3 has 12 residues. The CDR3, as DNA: TGTGCCATCAGTGGCGGGAGTAATGAGCAGTTCTTA. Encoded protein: CAISGGSNEQFL.

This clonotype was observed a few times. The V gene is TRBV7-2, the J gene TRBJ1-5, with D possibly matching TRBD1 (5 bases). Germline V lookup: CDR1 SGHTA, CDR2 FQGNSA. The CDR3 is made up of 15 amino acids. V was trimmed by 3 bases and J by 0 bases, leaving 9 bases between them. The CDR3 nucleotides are TGTGCCAGCAGCTTGGGGGGGACTAGCAATCAGCCCCAGCATTTT. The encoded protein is CASSLGGTSNQPQHF.

Written as DNA, the CDR3 is TGCAGTGCTAGGCTTGGCGGGACTGTCTCTGGGGCCAACGTCCTGACTTTC. It codes for CSARLGGTVSGANVLTF. V is TRBV20-1 and J is TRBJ2-6, with D tentatively TRBD2 (6 bases). This CDR3 spans 17 amino acids. Germline CDR1 is DFQATT and CDR2 is SNEGSKA (reference sequence). Trimming stripped 3 bases from V and 0 bases from J, with 15 bases between.